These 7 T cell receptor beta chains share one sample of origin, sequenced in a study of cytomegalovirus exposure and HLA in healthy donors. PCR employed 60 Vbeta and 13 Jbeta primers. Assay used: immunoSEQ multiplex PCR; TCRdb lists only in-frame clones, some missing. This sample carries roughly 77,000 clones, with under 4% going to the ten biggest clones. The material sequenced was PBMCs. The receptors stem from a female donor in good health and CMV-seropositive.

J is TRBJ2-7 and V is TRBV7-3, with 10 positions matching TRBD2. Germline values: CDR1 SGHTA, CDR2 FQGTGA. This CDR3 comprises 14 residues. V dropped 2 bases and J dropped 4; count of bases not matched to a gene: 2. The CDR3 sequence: CASSLERGGYEQYF. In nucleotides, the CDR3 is TGTGCCAGCAGCTTAGAGCGGGGGGGATACGAGCAGTACTTC.

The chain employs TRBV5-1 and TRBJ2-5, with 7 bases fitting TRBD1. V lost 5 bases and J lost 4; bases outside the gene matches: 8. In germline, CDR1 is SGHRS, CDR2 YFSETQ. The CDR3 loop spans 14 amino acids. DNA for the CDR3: TGCGCCAGCAGAGATGACAGGGTGGGAGAGACCCAGTACTTC. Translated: CASRDDRVGETQYF.

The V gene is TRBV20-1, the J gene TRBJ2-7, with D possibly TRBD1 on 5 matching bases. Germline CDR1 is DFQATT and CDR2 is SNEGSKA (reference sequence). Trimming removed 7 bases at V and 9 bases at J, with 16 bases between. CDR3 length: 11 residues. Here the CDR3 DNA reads TGCAGTGTTCTCGACGGGCAGGGGCAGTACTTC. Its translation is CSVLDGQGQYF.

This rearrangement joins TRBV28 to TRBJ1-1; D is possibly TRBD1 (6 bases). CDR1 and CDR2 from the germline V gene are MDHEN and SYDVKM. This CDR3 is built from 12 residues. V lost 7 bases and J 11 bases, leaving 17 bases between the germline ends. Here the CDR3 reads CASTDSLHSAFF. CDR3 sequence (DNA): TGTGCCAGCACGGACAGCCTCCATTCGGCTTTCTTT.

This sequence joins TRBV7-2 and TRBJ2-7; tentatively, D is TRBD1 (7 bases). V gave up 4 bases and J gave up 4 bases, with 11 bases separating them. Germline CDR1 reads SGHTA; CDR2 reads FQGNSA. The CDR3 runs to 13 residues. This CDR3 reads CASSSQGGYEQYF. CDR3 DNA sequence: TGTGCCAGCAGCTCCCAGGGGGGTTACGAGCAGTACTTC. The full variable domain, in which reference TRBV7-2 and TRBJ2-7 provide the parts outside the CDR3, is GAGVSQSPSNKVTEKGKDVELRCDPISGHTALYWYRQSLGQGLEFLIYFQGNSAPDKSGLPSDRFSAERTGGSVSTLTIQRTQQEDSAVYLCASSSQGGYEQYFGPGTRLTVT.

This CDR3 is CASSSPGDGDEQFF. Written as DNA, the CDR3 is TGCGCCAGCAGTTCACCGGGGGACGGCGATGAGCAGTTCTTC. The rearrangement uses TRBV10-2 and TRBJ2-1; TRBD2 is a possible D gene (6 bases). CDR1 and CDR2 from the germline V gene are WSHSY and SAAADI. This CDR3 region has 14 residues. V was cut by 5 bases and J by 8 bases, with 16 bases left in between.

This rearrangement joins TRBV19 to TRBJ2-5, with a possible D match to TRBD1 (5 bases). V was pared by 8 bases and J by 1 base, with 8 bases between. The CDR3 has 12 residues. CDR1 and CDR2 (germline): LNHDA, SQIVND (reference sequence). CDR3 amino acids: CASGAIQETQYF. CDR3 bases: TGTGCCAGTGGGGCCATCCAAGAGACCCAGTACTTC.